These T cell receptor beta chains were read from a single sample in a study of metastatic and nonmetastatic thyroid tumors. With MiXCR, TCRdb called clones anew from the PCR reads. Of approximately 69,000 clones in the sample, 13% to 15% were seen once. The specimen was blood. These receptors originate from a male donor with papillary thyroid cancer or a benign thyroid nodule (not recorded which). Some clones in this sample may be carry-over from other donors' samples. Each CDR3 is given with its conserved first and last residue. The order of the fields is V gene, J gene, clone size, CDR3 protein. The size field is filled for only some rows; it gives once, few, many or a size class.

TRBV30	TRBJ2-7	many	CAYSGTSPAYEQYF
TRBV6-2/TRBV6-3	TRBJ1-2	few	CASMGHHMTYGYTF
TRBV11-1	TRBJ2-3	many	CASSQGTSGTDTQYF
TRBV7-2	TRBJ2-7	NA	CASSNSGGMSEQYF
TRBV5-1	TRBJ2-2	many	CASSLGARELFF
TRBV6-1	TRBJ2-7	few	CASSLSGLEAYEQYF
TRBV2	TRBJ1-1	many	CASTSNGAEAFF
TRBV20-1	TRBJ2-1	many	CSATGGISYNEQFF
TRBV5-1	TRBJ2-1	many	CASSFPVGEYNEQFF
TRBV20-1	TRBJ1-2	many	CSARDLSGTPSRGYTF
TRBV20-1	TRBJ1-1	many	CSARRRGSEAFF
TRBV7-9	TRBJ2-1	many	CASSLGGGIAYNEQFF
TRBV7-9	TRBJ2-5	few	CASSLVPVRTQYF
TRBV2	TRBJ2-1	many	CASSVDKSSYNEQFF
TRBV27	TRBJ2-1	many	CASSLMPGSDTYNEQFF
TRBV6-1	TRBJ1-2	many	CASRRSEEWGYTF
TRBV5-6	TRBJ2-6	NA	CASSSAPSWGANVLTF
TRBV19	TRBJ2-7	few	CASSVTSIYEQYF
TRBV3-1	TRBJ2-2	NA	CASSHTLQPGLAGTGELFF
TRBV12-3/TRBV12-4	TRBJ2-2	few	CASSWELLSTGELFF
TRBV5-1	TRBJ1-1	NA	CASSLVMTGMTEAFF
TRBV30	TRBJ2-5	NA	CAWSALAGYGGETQYF
TRBV10-2	TRBJ2-2	many	CASSEGFANTGELFF
TRBV2	TRBJ1-5	many	CASSNWQGEVQPQHF
TRBV6-5	TRBJ1-2	few	CASSDSMTGGYGYTF
TRBV4-1	TRBJ1-1	many	CASSRQGDTEAFF
TRBV6-1	TRBJ1-2	many	CASSDLRAATSF
TRBV30	TRBJ1-1	many	CAWSVQGATEAFF
TRBV9	TRBJ2-1	many	CASSVVQDSSYNEQFF
TRBV7-2	TRBJ2-7	NA	CASSLRDTNLYEQYF
TRBV6-1	TRBJ2-7	few	CASGGTYSYEQYF
TRBV5-6	TRBJ1-2	many	CASSRDRDGPGYGYTF
TRBV19	TRBJ1-1	many	CASKYLRGVYTEAFF
TRBV5-1	TRBJ1-1	many	CASSLAGTPNEAFF
TRBV2	TRBJ2-2	many	CASSDDRGLNTGELFF
TRBV6-1	TRBJ2-7	many	CASSNSYEQYF
TRBV14	TRBJ2-1	many	CASSQGKLANGDEQFF
TRBV20-1	TRBJ2-2	NA	CSARDFLWAGGELFF
TRBV5-1	TRBJ2-1	NA	CAIRRGTSSYNEQFF
TRBV5-1	TRBJ1-1	NA	CASSLGLAGWINTEAFF